This passage covers 19 T cell receptor beta chains from one sample sequenced in a study of T cell responses to AZD1222 COVID-19 vaccine. Data came from immunoSEQ multiplex PCR; TCRdb stores just in-frame clones and leaves some out. The table has about 63,000 clones, 83% seen once; the top ten hold about 6%. Sequencing was performed on peripheral blood, taken 28 days after the second AZD1222 dose. The receptors originated from an adult who received the AZD1222 COVID-19 vaccine.

The chain uses TRBV27 and TRBJ1-2; D may be TRBD1 (5 bases). Germline V lookup: CDR1 MNHEY, CDR2 SMNVEV (reference sequence). V lost 7 bases to trimming and J lost 0 bases, with 18 bases between them. The CDR3 extends over 16 amino acids. The CDR3 DNA follows: TGTGCCAGCACCGGGGCGAGGGAAGGGGCTAACTATGGCTACACCTTC. Residues: CASTGAREGANYGYTF.

The J gene is TRBJ1-2, the V gene TRBV5-4; D is possibly TRBD1 (5 bases). Trimming took off 0 bases at V and 6 bases at J, with 12 bases between the two ends. Germline V gene data show CDR1 as SGHNT and CDR2 as YYREEE (reference sequence). CDR3 length equals 14 residues. The CDR3 here is CASSLVYQGDGYTF. The CDR3 DNA follows: TGTGCCAGCAGCTTGGTGTACCAGGGCGATGGCTACACCTTC.

The CDR3 region is CASSSHPSNQPQHF. The CDR3 coding sequence is TGTGCCAGCAGTTCCCACCCGAGCAATCAGCCCCAGCATTTT. The rearrangement uses TRBV6-2 or TRBV6-3 and TRBJ1-5; unclear D gene. The CDR3 runs to 14 residues. CDR1 and CDR2 (germline): MNHEY, SVGEGT. The V and J ends lost 4 bases and 1 base respectively, with 8 bases between them.

The chain combines TRBV5-1 with TRBJ2-3; 9 bases fit TRBD2. Trimming took 2 bases from V and 2 from J; bases not matched to a gene: 6. The germline V gene encodes CDR1 SGHRS and CDR2 YFSETQ. CDR3 length: 16 residues. The CDR3 reads CASSLGLAGSTDTQYF. The CDR3 DNA reads as TGCGCCAGCAGCTTAGGGCTAGCGGGATCCACAGATACGCAGTATTTT.

V is TRBV30 and J is TRBJ1-2; D is ambiguous. The length of the CDR3 is 13 residues. V lost 5 bases and J lost 5, with 15 bases in between. Germline V gene data show CDR1 as GTSNPN and CDR2 as SVGIG (reference sequence). CDR3 sequence reads: CAWGGGLGYGYTF. In nucleotides, the CDR3 is TGTGCCTGGGGTGGTGGCTTGGGGTATGGCTACACCTTC.

This chain uses TRBV2 with TRBJ1-4; 10 bases map to TRBD1. The CDR3 contains 14 residues. Trimming at V came to 6 bases and at J to 6 bases, leaving 4 bases not matched to a gene. Germline loops: CDR1 SNHLY, CDR2 FYNNEI. The chain's CDR3 is CASSADRGYEKLFF. The CDR3 DNA sequence: TGTGCCAGCAGCGCGGACAGGGGGTATGAAAAACTGTTTTTT.

The rearrangement links TRBV5-6 to TRBJ2-5; 10 nucleotides line up with TRBD2. The CDR3 has 15 amino acids. CDR1 SGHDT and CDR2 YYEEEE come from the germline V gene. The V segment lost 4 bases and the J segment 7 bases; nucleotides outside the gene matches: 10. The CDR3 here is CASSQAGGEMVTQYF. The DNA of the CDR3 is TGTGCCAGCAGCCAAGCGGGGGGGGAAATGGTGACCCAGTACTTC.

This rearrangement joins TRBV4-3 to TRBJ2-3; D is unresolved. CDR3 size: 15 residues. CDR1 is LGHNA, CDR2 YSLEER, per germline. V lost 4 bases to trimming and J lost 1 base, with 12 bases between them. The CDR3 reads CASSPLVRGTDTQYF. In DNA, the CDR3 is TGCGCCAGCAGCCCCCTCGTTAGGGGCACAGATACGCAGTATTTT.

The rearrangement links TRBV7-9 to TRBJ2-7; TRBD1 might be the D (6 bases). Germline V CDR1 and CDR2: SEHNR, FQNEAQ (reference sequence). With 4 bases removed from V and 4 bases from J, the gap between germline ends came to 8 bases. This CDR3 is 12 amino acids long. CDR3 sequence reads: CASSSQGYEQYF. CDR3 bases: TGTGCCAGCAGCTCTCAGGGGTACGAGCAGTACTTC.

The rearrangement links TRBV19 to TRBJ1-1, with D unclear. Germline V CDR1 and CDR2: LNHDA, SQIVND (reference sequence). The V gene lost 3 bases and the J gene lost 3 bases, with 2 bases spanning the gap. CDR3 length equals 11 residues. In DNA, the CDR3 is TGTGCCAGTAGTATTTACACTGAAGCTTTCTTT. This translates into CASSIYTEAFF.

The chain couples TRBV7-2 to TRBJ1-6; TRBD1 matches at 7 bases. This CDR3 has 15 amino acids. The J segment lost 10 bases and the V segment lost 4 bases, leaving 10 bases of the junction unmatched. Germline CDR1 and CDR2: SGHTA and FQGNSA. The CDR3 DNA reads as TGTGCCAGCAGCTCCCGACAGGGAGTAGGGTCACCCCTCCACTTT. The encoded protein is CASSSRQGVGSPLHF. The full variable domain, with the rest looked up from reference TRBV7-2 and TRBJ1-6, is GAGVSQSPSNKVTEKGKDVELRCDPISGHTALYWYRQSLGQGLEFLIYFQGNSAPDKSGLPSDRFSAERTGGSVSTLTIQRTQQEDSAVYLCASSSRQGVGSPLHFGNGTRLTVT.

This chain connects TRBV4-1 to TRBJ1-1; D perhaps matches TRBD1 (5 bases). With 4 bases removed from V and 3 bases from J, the gap between germline ends came to 18 bases. Germline loops: CDR1 MGHRA, CDR2 YSYEKL. CDR3 length: 16 residues. In DNA, the CDR3 is TGCGCCAGCAGCCTCACTCCCCCGCGGGGGGACACTGAAGCTTTCTTT. Translating gives CASSLTPPRGDTEAFF.

The gene calls are TRBV9 and TRBJ1-1, with D perhaps TRBD1 (5 bases). V shed 0 bases and J shed 7 bases, with 10 bases lying between them. The germline V gene has CDR1 SGDLS and CDR2 YYNGEE. The CDR3 has 13 amino acids. Here the CDR3 reads CASSVGAGLEAFF. Here the CDR3 DNA reads TGTGCCAGCAGCGTAGGGGCAGGGCTTGAAGCTTTCTTT.

The rearrangement joins TRBV5-5 to TRBJ2-3; D gene unclear. V dropped 4 bases and J dropped 6 bases, with 12 bases sitting between them. Germline CDR1 reads SGHKS; CDR2 reads YYEKEE (reference sequence). There are 13 residues in the CDR3. This chain's CDR3 is CASSPRPDDTQYF. The CDR3 nucleotides are TGTGCCAGCAGCCCACGCCCTGATGATACGCAGTATTTT.

The table lists this clone with a count of one. The chain employs TRBV7-8 and TRBJ1-1, with unresolved D. Germline-derived CDR1 and CDR2 are SGHVS and FQNEAQ. CDR3 length: 12 residues. Trimming took 5 bases from V and 10 from J, leaving 14 bases between them. CDR3 residues: CASSLEVRVAFF. CDR3 coding DNA: TGTGCCAGCAGCCTGGAGGTCCGGGTAGCTTTCTTT.

This chain links TRBV11-3 with TRBJ1-1; no clear D. Germline lookup yields CDR1 SGHNT and CDR2 YENEEA. The CDR3 has 13 amino acids. V was shortened by 3 bases and J by 2 bases, with 7 bases between the two germline ends. CDR3 region: CASSFSGNTEAFF. CDR3 sequence (DNA): TGTGCCAGCAGCTTTTCTGGAAACACTGAAGCTTTCTTT.

The chain couples TRBV7-9 to TRBJ2-1; D gene uncertain. The ends were cut back, 3 bases at V and 7 bases at J, with 7 bases in the middle. CDR1 and CDR2 from the germline V gene are SEHNR and FQNEAQ (reference sequence). The CDR3 has 12 residues. The CDR3 here is CASSLSRNEQFF. The CDR3, as DNA: TGTGCCAGCAGCTTGAGCCGGAATGAGCAGTTCTTC.

The chain couples TRBV4-3 to TRBJ2-1; possibly TRBD2 for D (5 bases). Trimming stripped 4 bases from V and 9 bases from J, with 16 bases between. CDR1 LGHNA and CDR2 YSLEER come from the germline V gene. The CDR3 runs to 14 residues. The DNA for the CDR3 is TGCGCCAGCAGCCGTAGGGAGCGAGGCATTGAGCAGTTCTTC. Its protein product is CASSRRERGIEQFF.

The chain recombines TRBV18 with TRBJ1-5, with a weak D call TRBD1 (5 bases). Trimming cost V 2 bases and J 7 bases, with 12 bases left between them. The V gene's germline CDR1 is KGHSH and CDR2 LQKENI. The CDR3 length is 14 residues. The CDR3 sequence: CASSPGRVEQPQHF. CDR3 bases: TGTGCCAGCTCACCAGGCAGGGTAGAGCAGCCCCAGCATTTT.